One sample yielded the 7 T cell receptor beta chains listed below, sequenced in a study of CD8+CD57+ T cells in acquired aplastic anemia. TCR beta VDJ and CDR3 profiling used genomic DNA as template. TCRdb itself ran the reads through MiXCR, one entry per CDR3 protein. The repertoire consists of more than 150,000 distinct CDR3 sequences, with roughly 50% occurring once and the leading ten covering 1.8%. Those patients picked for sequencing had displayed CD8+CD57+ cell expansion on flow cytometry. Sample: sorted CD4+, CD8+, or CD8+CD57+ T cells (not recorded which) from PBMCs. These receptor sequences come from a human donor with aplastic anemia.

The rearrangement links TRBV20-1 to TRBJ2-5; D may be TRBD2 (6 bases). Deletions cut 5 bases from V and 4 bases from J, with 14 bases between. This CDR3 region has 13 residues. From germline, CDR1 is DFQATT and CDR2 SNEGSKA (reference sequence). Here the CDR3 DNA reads TGCAGTGCTCGGCCGAGGAGGGCAGAGACCCAGTACTTC. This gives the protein CSARPRRAETQYF.

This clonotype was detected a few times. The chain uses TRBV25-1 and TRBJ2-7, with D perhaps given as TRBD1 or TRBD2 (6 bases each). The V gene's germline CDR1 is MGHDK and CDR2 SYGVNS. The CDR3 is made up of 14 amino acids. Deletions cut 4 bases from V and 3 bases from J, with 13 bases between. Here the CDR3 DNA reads TGTGCCAGCAGTGTTGGAGGGGGGAACTACGAGCAGTACTTC. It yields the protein CASSVGGGNYEQYF.

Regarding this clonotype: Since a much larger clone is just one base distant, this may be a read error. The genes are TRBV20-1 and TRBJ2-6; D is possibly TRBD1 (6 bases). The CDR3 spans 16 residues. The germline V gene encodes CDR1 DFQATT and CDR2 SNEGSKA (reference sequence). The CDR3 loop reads CSARPPTGSGAHVLTF. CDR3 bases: TGCAGTGCTAGACCACCGACAGGCTCTGGGGCCCACGTCCTGACTTTC.

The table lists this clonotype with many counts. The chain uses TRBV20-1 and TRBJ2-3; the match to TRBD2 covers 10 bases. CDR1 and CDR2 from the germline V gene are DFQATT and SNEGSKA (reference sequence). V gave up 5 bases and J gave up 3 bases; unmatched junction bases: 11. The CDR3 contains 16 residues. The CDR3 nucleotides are TGCAGTGCTGGACCTATAGCGGGGGGTAGGACAGATACGCAGTATTTT. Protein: CSAGPIAGGRTDTQYF.

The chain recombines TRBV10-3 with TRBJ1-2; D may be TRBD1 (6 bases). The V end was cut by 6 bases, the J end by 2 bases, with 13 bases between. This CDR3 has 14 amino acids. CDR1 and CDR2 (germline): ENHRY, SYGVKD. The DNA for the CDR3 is TGTGCCATCAGATGGACAGAGACGAACTATGGCTACACCTTC. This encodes CAIRWTETNYGYTF.

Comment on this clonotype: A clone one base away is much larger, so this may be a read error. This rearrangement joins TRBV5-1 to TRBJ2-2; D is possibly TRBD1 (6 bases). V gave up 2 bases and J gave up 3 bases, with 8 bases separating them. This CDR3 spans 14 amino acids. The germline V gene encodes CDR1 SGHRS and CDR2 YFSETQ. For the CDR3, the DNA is TGCGCCAGCAGCTTTACAGGGTACACCGGGGAGCTGTTTTTT. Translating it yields CASSFTGYTGELFF.

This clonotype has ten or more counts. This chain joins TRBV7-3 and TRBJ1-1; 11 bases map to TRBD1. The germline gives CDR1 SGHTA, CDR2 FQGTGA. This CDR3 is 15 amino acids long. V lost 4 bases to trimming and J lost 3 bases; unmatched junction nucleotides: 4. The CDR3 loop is CASSYRDRGYTEAFF. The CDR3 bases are TGTGCCAGCAGCTATCGGGACAGGGGGTACACTGAAGCTTTCTTT.